This TCR beta chain was recovered during a study of identical twins. Study conclusions and caveats: Twins shared beta out-of-frame sequences in excess, but this excess was weaker. Memory repertoires showed no such pattern, whereas abundant cord blood beta clonotypes carried fewer insertions. Out-of-frame TCR alpha sharing in monozygotic twins exceeded recombination model predictions.

The authors used template switching to add a universal primer site and gave cDNA unique molecular identifiers. TCRdb used MiXCR to reprocess the 5' RACE reads, holding one entry per CDR3 protein. The table includes about 810,000 distinct CDR3 sequences, around 12% detected once. V shed 6 bases and J 0 bases; nucleotides not matched to a gene: 4. Germline CDR1 MDHEN, CDR2 SYDVKM. The CDR3 loop spans 15 amino acids. This clonotype was detected only a few times. Its antigen is unknown. The sample was also reused in another study, on yellow fever vaccine responses in identical twins.

The chain is built from TRBV28 and TRBJ1-5; 8 bases line up with TRBD1. This receptor was identified in a woman under 30 in good health. The sample consisted of PBMCs. Written as DNA, the CDR3 is TGTGCCAGCAGGCGACAGGGGCCTAGCAATCAGCCCCAGCATTTT. Translation gives CASRRQGPSNQPQHF. The full variable domain, in which reference TRBV28 and TRBJ1-5 provide the parts outside the CDR3, is DVKVTQSSRYLVKRTGEKVFLECVQDMDHENMFWYRQDPGLGLRLIYFSYDVKMKEKGDIPEGYSVSREKKERFSLILESASTNQTSMYLCASRRQGPSNQPQHFGDGTRLSIL.